This T cell receptor (beta chain) stems from a study of T cell repertoires in cytomegalovirus infection. Study-wide background: Alongside well-studied HLA-B-restricted CMV epitopes, recently identified HLA-C-restricted CMV epitopes were also used. Public TCR beta signatures indicated both CMV infection and matching HLA type.

This CDR3 is 14 amino acids long. The V gene lost 0 bases and the J gene lost 6 bases, with 12 bases spanning the gap. In germline, CDR1 is LNHDA, CDR2 SQIVND (reference sequence). MiXCR, applied by TCRdb to the reads, yields one record per CDR3 protein. The sample lists hundreds of thousands of distinct CDR3 sequences, approximately 32% seen once, with around 20% in the top ten. Comments on this clonotype: Its antigen is still unknown.

The clonotype was recovered from a human donor in good health (CMV status not recorded). Some clones in this sample may be carry-over from other donors' samples. The sample was cultured PBMCs, taken from culture after CMV antigen stimulation. V and J are TRBV19 and TRBJ2-7; tentatively, D is TRBD2 (5 bases). CDR3: CASSIDRGITEQYF. The CDR3 DNA reads as TGTGCCAGTAGTATAGATCGGGGAATTACCGAGCAGTACTTC.